Listed here are 18 T cell receptor beta chains from one sample, sequenced in a study of cytomegalovirus exposure and HLA in healthy donors. Both 60 Vbeta primers and 13 Jbeta primers went into the PCR. TCRdb's copy holds only in-frame clones and misses some; the assay was immunoSEQ multiplex PCR. The table lists fewer than 140,000 clones, roughly 76% of them singletons. Input material: PBMCs. The source of these receptors is a woman aged 50 to 65 in good health and CMV-seropositive.

This clone was counted once. The chain couples TRBV7-8 to TRBJ1-1; D ambiguous. Trimming removed 0 bases from V and 0 bases from J, with 11 bases in between. The V gene's germline CDR1 is SGHVS and CDR2 FQNEAQ. The CDR3 runs to 16 residues. CDR3 nucleotides: TGTGCCAGCAGCTTAGCGCACAGCCAACTGAACACTGAAGCTTTCTTT. Translating it yields CASSLAHSQLNTEAFF.

This chain connects TRBV14 to TRBJ2-5; D remains unclear. Gene TRBJ2-7 matches the end of the DNA better, so the J call may be wrong. This CDR3 spans 13 amino acids. In germline, CDR1 is SGHDN, CDR2 FVKESK. CDR3: CASSQEIPYEQYF. The CDR3 region has the DNA TGTGCCAGCAGCCAAGAAATTCCCTACGAGCAGTACTTC.

V gene TRBV19 combines with J gene TRBJ1-4; TRBD1 is a possible D gene (5 bases). From germline, CDR1 is LNHDA and CDR2 SQIVND (reference sequence). V dropped 7 bases and J dropped 0 bases, with 12 bases sitting between them. CDR3 size: 15 residues. DNA for the CDR3: TGTGCCAGTATTCGCAGGGCGGCAACTAATGAAAAACTGTTTTTT. It codes for CASIRRAATNEKLFF. The full variable domain, completed using reference TRBV19 and TRBJ1-4, is DGGITQSPKYLFRKEGQNVTLSCEQNLNHDAMYWYRQDPGQGLRLIYYSQIVNDFQKGDIAEGYSVSREKKESFPLTVTSAQKNPTAFYLCASIRRAATNEKLFFGSGTQLSVL.

This clone was seen a handful of times. This chain joins TRBV6-6 and TRBJ2-2, with 8 bases fitting TRBD2. This CDR3 is built from 15 residues. Germline V lookup: CDR1 MNHNY, CDR2 SVGAGI (reference sequence). The V and J ends lost 4 bases and 1 base, in that order; junction bases with no gene match: 2. The CDR3 region has the DNA TGTGCCAGCAGTTTAGCGGGACAGAACACCGGGGAGCTGTTTTTT. It translates to CASSLAGQNTGELFF.

Only one count was recorded for this clone. This rearrangement joins TRBV5-5 to TRBJ1-1; D may be TRBD1 (6 bases). V lost 4 bases, J lost 1 base, and 23 bases lay in between. The CDR3 is 18 amino acids. Germline V gene data show CDR1 as SGHKS and CDR2 as YYEKEE (reference sequence). This CDR3 reads CASSTLNRVFARNTEAFF. The CDR3 nucleotides are TGTGCCAGCAGCACACTGAACAGGGTGTTTGCCCGGAACACTGAAGCTTTCTTT.

This clone was observed a handful of times. The rearrangement uses TRBV9 and TRBJ2-2, with 10 bases matching TRBD2. The V and J ends lost 3 bases and 8 bases, in that order; junction bases with no gene match: 7. The CDR3 extends over 15 amino acids. Germline V gene data show CDR1 as SGDLS and CDR2 as YYNGEE. CDR3 residues: CASSGTSGGGGELFF. As DNA, the CDR3 is TGTGCCAGCAGCGGTACAAGCGGGGGGGGTGGGGAGCTGTTTTTT.

The rearrangement links TRBV9 to TRBJ1-1; D is ambiguous. The V end was cut by 4 bases, the J end by 5 bases, with 18 bases between. The CDR3 runs to 15 residues. CDR1 and CDR2 (germline): SGDLS, YYNGEE. The CDR3 protein is CASSLLRGLVTEAFF. The CDR3 nucleotides read TGTGCCAGCAGCCTTTTGCGGGGATTAGTGACTGAAGCTTTCTTT.

J is TRBJ2-1 and V is TRBV4-1; possible D gene TRBD2, 5 bases. From germline, CDR1 is MGHRA and CDR2 YSYEKL. V lost 0 bases and J lost 9, with 15 bases in between. CDR3 length: 15 amino acids. The CDR3: CASSQERARVAEQFF. In nucleotides, the CDR3 is TGCGCCAGCAGCCAAGAAAGGGCGCGGGTAGCTGAGCAGTTCTTC.

The rearrangement uses TRBV7-2 and TRBJ2-5, with TRBD1 matching 9 bases. The CDR3 is made up of 15 amino acids. Germline V lookup: CDR1 SGHTA, CDR2 FQGNSA. J gave up 5 bases and V 5 bases, and 9 bases lay outside the gene matches. The CDR3 sequence is CASSIYRDREETQYF. The CDR3 bases are TGTGCCAGCAGCATCTACCGGGACAGGGAGGAGACCCAGTACTTC.

The V gene is TRBV28, the J gene TRBJ1-2, with TRBD1 matching over 7 bases. Germline V gene lookup returns CDR1 MDHEN and CDR2 SYDVKM. V was clipped by 5 bases and J by 7 bases; unmatched bases: 7. The CDR3 totals 13 residues. The CDR3 sequence: CASSHRTGFGYTF. CDR3 nucleotide sequence: TGTGCCAGCAGTCATAGGACAGGTTTTGGCTACACCTTC.

The chain has TRBV9 and TRBJ2-3; a possible D gene is TRBD2 (5 bases). Deletions cut 3 bases from V and 4 bases from J, with 15 bases between. This CDR3 region has 15 residues. Per the germline V gene, CDR1 is SGDLS and CDR2 is YYNGEE. The CDR3 DNA is TGTGCCAGCAGCGAGGCTAGCTACGTCGCAGATACGCAGTATTTT. Translated: CASSEASYVADTQYF.

The chain recombines TRBV28 with TRBJ2-4; maybe TRBD1 (5 bases). V was pared by 7 bases and J by 3 bases, with 10 bases between. The CDR3 extends over 13 amino acids. Germline V lookup: CDR1 MDHEN, CDR2 SYDVKM. The CDR3 nucleotides are TGTGCCAGCAAGGGGTTAGTCAAAAACATTCAGTACTTC. Protein sequence: CASKGLVKNIQYF.

This clone has just a few counts. The chain is built from TRBV6-5 and TRBJ1-4; TRBD1 aligns across 8 bases. J gave up 10 bases and V 7 bases, and 11 bases lay outside the gene matches. Germline CDR1 MNHEY, CDR2 SVGAGI. The CDR3 is 14 amino acids. For the CDR3, the DNA is TGTGCCAGCACCCCGACAGGGGCGTCGGGAAAACTGTTTTTT. It yields the protein CASTPTGASGKLFF.

In its sample, this clone was seen once. The rearrangement uses TRBV7-2 and TRBJ2-7; 10 bases line up with TRBD2. Germline V gene data show CDR1 as SGHTA and CDR2 as FQGNSA. This CDR3 is 15 amino acids long. The ends lost 3 bases at V and 1 base at J; junction bases unmatched: 3. The CDR3 DNA is TGTGCCAGCAGCTTTGTAGCGGGGGGTTCCTACGAGCAGTACTTC. Its translation is CASSFVAGGSYEQYF.

This clone showed up just a few times. The genes are TRBV13 and TRBJ1-1; 9 bases map to TRBD1. This CDR3 is 16 amino acids long. V dropped 5 bases and J dropped 1; count of bases not matched to a gene: 8. In germline, CDR1 is PRHDT, CDR2 FYEKMQ (reference sequence). In DNA, the CDR3 is TGTGCCAGCAGCCCACGGGGACAGGGAACGAACACTGAAGCTTTCTTT. This gives the protein CASSPRGQGTNTEAFF.

CDR3 bases: TGTGCCAGCAGTTTATCTTTTAACTATGGCTACACCTTC. Its protein is CASSLSFNYGYTF. The chain has TRBV28 and TRBJ1-2; D uncertain. The CDR3 is made up of 13 amino acids. Germline CDR1 MDHEN, CDR2 SYDVKM. The V end lost 1 base, the J end lost 1 base, and 4 bases lay between the germline ends.

The chain recombines TRBV29-1 with TRBJ1-2; unclear D gene. From germline, CDR1 is SQVTM and CDR2 ANQGSEA. The V gene lost 1 base and the J gene lost 4 bases, with 10 bases spanning the gap. This CDR3 region has 13 residues. The CDR3 region is CSVEGWAPYGYTF. Written as DNA, the CDR3 is TGCAGCGTTGAAGGGTGGGCTCCCTATGGCTACACCTTC.

The J gene is TRBJ1-6, the V gene TRBV5-1; 9 bases are shared with TRBD1. CDR3 length: 15 residues. CDR1 and CDR2 (germline): SGHRS, YFSETQ. V lost 4 bases to trimming and J lost 5 bases; unmatched junction nucleotides: 4. This CDR3 is CASSPRTGDNSPLHF. The DNA of the CDR3 is TGCGCCAGCAGCCCCCGGACAGGGGATAATTCACCCCTCCACTTT.